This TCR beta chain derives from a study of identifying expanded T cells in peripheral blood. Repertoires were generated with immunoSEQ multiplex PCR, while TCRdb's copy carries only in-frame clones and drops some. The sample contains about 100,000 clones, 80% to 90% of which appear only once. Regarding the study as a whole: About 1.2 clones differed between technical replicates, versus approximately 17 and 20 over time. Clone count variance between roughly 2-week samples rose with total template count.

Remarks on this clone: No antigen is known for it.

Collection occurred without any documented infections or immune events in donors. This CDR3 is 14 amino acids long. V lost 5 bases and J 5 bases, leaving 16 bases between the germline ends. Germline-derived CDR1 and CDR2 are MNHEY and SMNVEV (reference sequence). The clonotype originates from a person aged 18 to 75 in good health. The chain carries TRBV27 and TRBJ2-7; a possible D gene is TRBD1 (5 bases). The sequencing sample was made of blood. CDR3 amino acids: CASSPTGPLDEQYF. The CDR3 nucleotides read TGTGCCAGCAGTCCCACAGGCCCCCTTGACGAGCAGTACTTC.